The 11 T cell receptor beta chains below were found in one sample sequenced in a study of low-dose radiotherapy and immunotherapy resistance in tumors (dated by TCRdb to 2021 to 2024). The listed sequencing device is Illumina HiSeq 2500. First-strand cDNA was synthesized using Superscript III and a set of TRAV- and TRBV-specific primers, so that both TCRalpha and TCRbeta chains were covered. TCRs were amplified for 20 to 25 PCR cycles with Phusion, using a constant-region primer paired with the adapter attached to the V primers. The raw public reads went through TCRdb reprocessing: fastp at Q25, MiXCR clone calling, in-frame beta chains kept. Each CDR3 protein gets just one entry, which takes the most common genes and DNA from the rows behind it. The sample yields 57,000 or so distinct CDR3 sequences; under 30% were counted once. Roughly 5.6% of the sample is held by the ten biggest clonotypes. What this sample's time point label stands for: before trial treatment.

Source: PBMCs, taken before treatment. These receptors were obtained from a male donor with prostate cancer.

This clonotype was picked up a small number of times. J is TRBJ2-7 and V is TRBV14, with a possible D match to TRBD1 (6 bases). Trimming took 3 bases from V and 3 from J, leaving 9 bases between them. The CDR3 runs to 13 residues. CDR1 and CDR2 (germline): SGHDN, FVKESK. The CDR3 nucleotides read TGTGCCAGCAGCCAGGGGACAAACTACGAGCAGTACTTC. Its protein product is CASSQGTNYEQYF.

This clonotype was detected many times. The rearrangement joins TRBV30 to TRBJ2-1, with TRBD1 matching 7 bases. Germline CDR1 GTSNPN, CDR2 SVGIG (reference sequence). The CDR3 totals 14 residues. The J segment lost 4 bases and the V segment lost 3 bases, leaving 6 bases of the junction unmatched. The CDR3 nucleotides read TGTGCCTGGAGGCTCCTGGGACAGTACAATGAGCAGTTCTTC. It specifies CAWRLLGQYNEQFF.

This clonotype was recorded at least ten times. V gene TRBV11-2 combines with J gene TRBJ1-1, with TRBD1 matching 7 bases. The CDR3 length is 14 residues. V was clipped by 2 bases and J by 3 bases; unmatched bases: 3. Germline values: CDR1 SGHAT, CDR2 FQNNGV. The CDR3 here is CASSLLTGDTEAFF. The CDR3 nucleotides are TGTGCCAGCAGCTTACTCACAGGGGACACTGAAGCTTTCTTT.

This clonotype was counted many times. V and J are TRBV4-2 and TRBJ2-2; 10 bases align to TRBD2. With V trimmed by 0 bases and J by 4 bases, 5 bases remained unmatched. This CDR3 is 17 amino acids long. Germline values: CDR1 LGHNA, CDR2 YNFKEQ. The DNA for the CDR3 is TGTGCCAGCAGCCAAGACTGGAGCGGGGGGGTCACCGGGGAGCTGTTTTTT. Translated, it gives CASSQDWSGGVTGELFF.

This chain connects TRBV12-3 or TRBV12-4 to TRBJ2-5; D possibly corresponds to TRBD2 (5 bases). Trimming took 3 bases from V and 5 from J, leaving 10 bases between them. The CDR3 length is 13 residues. The CDR3 DNA reads TGTGCCAGCAGTTTTCGGGGTTCGGAGACCCAGTACTTC. Its protein is CASSFRGSETQYF.

This clonotype is medium-sized. V is TRBV20-1 and J is TRBJ2-5; no reliable D call. The CDR3 has 14 residues. CDR1 DFQATT and CDR2 SNEGSKA come from the germline V gene (reference sequence). Trimming removed 2 bases from V and 1 base from J, with 11 bases in between. CDR3 in DNA: TGCAGTGCTAGACCTGACCTCCGCCAAGAGACCCAGTACTTC. The encoded protein is CSARPDLRQETQYF.

The table lists this clonotype with many counts. J is TRBJ1-4 and V is TRBV30, with 7 bases matching TRBD1. V lost 1 base to trimming and J lost 5 bases; unmatched junction nucleotides: 7. The CDR3 totals 15 residues. CDR1 and CDR2 from the germline V gene are GTSNPN and SVGIG (reference sequence). CDR3 region: CAWSALVRGNEKLFF. CDR3 coding DNA: TGTGCCTGGAGTGCTCTTGTCAGGGGGAATGAAAAACTGTTTTTT.

This clonotype was seen ten or more times. The chain has TRBV5-8 and TRBJ2-4; no reliable D call. There are 14 residues in the CDR3. Trimming stripped 2 bases from V and 2 bases from J, with 8 bases between. Germline-derived CDR1 and CDR2 are SGHTS and YDEGEE. CDR3 nucleotides: TGTGCCAGCAGCTTTGGGTCTTCCAAAAACATTCAGTACTTC. It is translated as CASSFGSSKNIQYF.

This clonotype was seen many times. This sequence joins TRBV6-5 and TRBJ1-5; TRBD1 might be the D (6 bases). V was cut by 4 bases and J by 8 bases, with 18 bases left in between. The germline gives CDR1 MNHEY, CDR2 SVGAGI. This CDR3 region has 15 residues. The CDR3 sequence is CASSSSRGGREPQHF. DNA of the CDR3: TGTGCCAGCAGTTCCTCCAGGGGAGGGAGAGAGCCCCAGCATTTT.

The CDR3 DNA reads as TGTGCCAGCAGTGAATATCCCGGGGCCGAGCAGTACTTC. Translation: CASSEYPGAEQYF. The chain couples TRBV2 to TRBJ2-7; D may match TRBD1 or TRBD2 (5 bases each). The length of the CDR3 is 13 residues. V lost 2 bases to trimming and J lost 6 bases, with 11 bases between them. Germline-derived CDR1 and CDR2 are SNHLY and FYNNEI.

This clonotype qualifies as medium-sized. The chain has TRBV6-6 and TRBJ2-5, with D uncertain. Trimming cost V 0 bases and J 7 bases, with 15 bases left between them. CDR1 and CDR2 (germline): MNHNY, SVGAGI (reference sequence). This CDR3 is 15 amino acids long. DNA for the CDR3: TGTGCCAGCAGTTACTCGGACGGTGCATCCGGGACCCAGTACTTC. Protein product: CASSYSDGASGTQYF.